The rows below give T cell receptor beta chains drawn from one sample of a study of T cells in Graves' hyperthyroidism and ophthalmopathy. TCRdb redid the calling of the multiplex PCR reads with MiXCR, one entry per CDR3 protein. The sample includes hundreds of thousands of distinct CDR3 sequences, less than 20% of them seen just once. The source material was blood. The receptors were sampled from a man in his forties with Graves' ophthalmopathy. Each CDR3 is given with its conserved first and last residue. Fields, in order: D gene, V gene, clone size, J gene, CDR3 DNA, CDR3 protein. The D gene is left open where the match is weak. Size is stated for part of the rows, as once, few or many counts, or as a class when the clone is expanded.

D: NA
V: TRBV5-1
size: few
J: TRBJ2-2
DNA: TGCGCCAGCAGCTTGGCTCCGGGACCGAACACCGGGGAGCTGTTTTTT
CDR3: CASSLAPGPNTGELFF

D: NA
V: TRBV6-1
size: NA
J: TRBJ2-6
DNA: TGTGCCAGCATTGACACTGGGGCCAACGTCCTGACTTTC
CDR3: CASIDTGANVLTF

D: NA
V: TRBV6-1
size: many
J: TRBJ1-1
DNA: TGTGCCAGCAGTGACGTGGGTAACACTGAAGCTTTCTTT
CDR3: CASSDVGNTEAFF

D: NA
V: TRBV11-1
size: many
J: TRBJ2-7
DNA: TGTGCCAGCAGCCTAAGACAGGCGGGCTTGATCGTGTACGAGCAGTACTTC
CDR3: CASSLRQAGLIVYEQYF

D: TRBD2
V: TRBV3-1
size: few
J: TRBJ2-5
DNA: TGTGCCAGCAGCCTTCTAGCGGGGAAAGAGACCCAGTACTTC
CDR3: CASSLLAGKETQYF

D: TRBD1
V: TRBV5-5
size: NA
J: TRBJ1-5
DNA: TGTGCCAGCAGCTTGACCATAAGGACAGGAGGAAATCAGCCCCAGCATTTT
CDR3: CASSLTIRTGGNQPQHF

D: TRBD1
V: TRBV19
size: NA
J: TRBJ1-2
DNA: TGTGCCAGTAGTCCGCCCGGACAGGTTGGCTATGGCTACACCTTC
CDR3: CASSPPGQVGYGYTF

D: NA
V: TRBV18
size: few
J: TRBJ2-7
DNA: TGTGCCAGCTCATCAGACAGCTACTACGAGCAGTACTTC
CDR3: CASSSDSYYEQYF

D: TRBD2
V: TRBV2
size: NA
J: TRBJ2-7
DNA: TGTGCCAGCAGTGGGGACCCCGGGACTAGCGGCTACGAGCAGTACTTC
CDR3: CASSGDPGTSGYEQYF

D: NA
V: TRBV30
size: NA
J: TRBJ1-6
DNA: TGTGCCTGGGCCTCAGGGTTGGATTCACCCCTCCACTTT
CDR3: CAWASGLDSPLHF